This T cell receptor beta chain was sequenced during a study of OX40 agonist ivuxolimab in advanced cancers. Study-level information: Checkpoint inhibitors had been given previously to 40% of patients.

With regard to this clone: Its specificity is not known.

V lost 8 bases and J lost 3, with 9 bases in between. Looked up from germline, CDR1 is MNHEY and CDR2 is SVGAGI. This CDR3 has 12 amino acids. Libraries were prepared by immunoSEQ multiplex PCR; TCRdb keeps only in-frame clonotypes and omits some of them. Found here are around 75,000 clones, approximately 78% of them singletons; the top ten hold approximately 1%. Study-level results: Expanded clones belonging to CD8+ T cells outnumbered, on average, those of CD4+.

No patient had autoimmune disease or received systemic immunosuppression. The sequences come from CD4+ or CD8+ T cells sorted from blood, collected in a trial of the OX40 agonist ivuxolimab. The sequence was obtained from an adult with an advanced solid tumor such as melanoma, head and neck, liver or kidney cancer. J is TRBJ2-3 and V is TRBV6-5; D perhaps matches TRBD1 (6 bases). CDR3 in DNA: TGTGCCAGCGGGCAGGGGACAGATACGCAGTATTTT. Encoded protein: CASGQGTDTQYF.